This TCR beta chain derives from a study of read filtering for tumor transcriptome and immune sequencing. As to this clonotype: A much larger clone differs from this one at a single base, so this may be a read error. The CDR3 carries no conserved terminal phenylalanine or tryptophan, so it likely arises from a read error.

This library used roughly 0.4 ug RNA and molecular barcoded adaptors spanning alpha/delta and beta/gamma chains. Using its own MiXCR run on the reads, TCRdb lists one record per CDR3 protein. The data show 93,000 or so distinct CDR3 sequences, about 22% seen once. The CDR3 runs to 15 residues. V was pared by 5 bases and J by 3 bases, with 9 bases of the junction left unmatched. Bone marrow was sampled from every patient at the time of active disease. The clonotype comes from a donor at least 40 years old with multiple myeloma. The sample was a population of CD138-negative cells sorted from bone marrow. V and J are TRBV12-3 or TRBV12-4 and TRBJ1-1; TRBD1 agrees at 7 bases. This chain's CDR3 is CASSPGDSRDTEAFL. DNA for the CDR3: TGTGCCAGCAGTCCTGGGGACAGCCGCGACACTGAAGCTTTCCTT.